This T cell receptor beta chain derives from a study of vaccination and CD4 T cells after COVID-19. As for treatment: roughly ten-day PBMC culture with coronavirus spike peptide pools or control peptides (ViraFEST assay). The Oncomine TCR Beta short-read assay was what sequenced the DNA obtained from cultured CD4+ T cells. TCRdb redid the calling of the PCR reads with MiXCR, one entry per CDR3 protein. The profile shows approximately 9,300 distinct CDR3 sequences, roughly half of them singletons. After removal of 3 bases from V and 4 bases from J, the junction contained 15 bases not matched to a gene. Germline loops: CDR1 MDHEN, CDR2 SYDVKM. The CDR3 length is 18 residues. Worth noting for this clonotype: The antigen remains unidentified.

The sequence derives from a human donor who had recovered from COVID-19. Sequencing was done on a sample of CD4+ T cells from blood, cultured in vitro. The V gene is TRBV28, the J gene TRBJ2-5, with 9 positions matching TRBD1. The CDR3 nucleotides read TGTGCCAGCAGTTTTAGCGCGTCCGAACAGGGGGCGAGAGAGACCCAGTACTTC. This encodes CASSFSASEQGARETQYF.